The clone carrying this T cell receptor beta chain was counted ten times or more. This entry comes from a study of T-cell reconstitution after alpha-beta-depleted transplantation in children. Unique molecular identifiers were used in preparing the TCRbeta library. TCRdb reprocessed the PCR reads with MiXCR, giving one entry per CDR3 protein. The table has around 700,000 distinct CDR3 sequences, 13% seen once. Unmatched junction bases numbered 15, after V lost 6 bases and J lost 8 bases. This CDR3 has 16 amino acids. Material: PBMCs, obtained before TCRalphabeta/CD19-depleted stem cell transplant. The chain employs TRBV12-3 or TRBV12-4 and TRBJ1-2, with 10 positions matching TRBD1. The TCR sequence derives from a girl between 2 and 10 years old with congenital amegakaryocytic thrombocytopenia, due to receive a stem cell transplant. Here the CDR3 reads CASSQTGGGIEGGYTF. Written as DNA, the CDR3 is TGTGCCAGCAGCCAGACAGGGGGCGGAATCGAAGGCGGCTACACCTTC.